The present T cell receptor (beta chain) was sequenced within a study of T cell responses to AZD1222 COVID-19 vaccine. The CDR3 has 17 residues. Trimming stripped 5 bases from V and 4 bases from J, with 21 bases between. Germline V gives CDR1 MNHNY, CDR2 SVGAGI (reference sequence). The study, taken as a whole, reports: Spike-specific TCR breadth and depth rose after two AZD1222 doses.

This clone was counted once. No antigen is known for it. Repertoires were generated with immunoSEQ multiplex PCR, while TCRdb's copy carries only in-frame clones and drops some. The table has under 100,000 clones, over 75% seen once. The rearrangement joins TRBV6-6 to TRBJ2-1; tentatively, D is TRBD1 (6 bases). This TCR came from an adult in good health. Here the sequenced sample was peripheral blood, taken on day 0 of AZD1222 vaccination. The CDR3 here is CASSRGTGSGRYNEQFF. In nucleotides, the CDR3 is TGTGCCAGCAGTCGCGGAACAGGGTCGGGTCGGTACAATGAGCAGTTCTTC.